This T cell receptor beta chain was identified in a study of T cell responses to AZD1222 COVID-19 vaccine. Findings of the study overall: Repertoires were obtained solely post-peak T cell response. Just six or seven AZD1222 recipients tested seropositive at baseline. Researchers report vaccine-associated CD4 TCRs spanning spike, with dominance at 160-218 and 743-854.

In the case of this clone: The antigen is unknown.

Measured with immunoSEQ multiplex PCR; TCRdb has only the in-frame clones, and not every one. The sample holds about 100,000 clones, around 90% seen once. The sequencing here drew on peripheral blood, taken on day 0 of MenACWY control vaccination. The receptor comes from an adult in good health.

CDR3 DNA sequence: TGCGCCAGCAGCTGGATTGGGGTTAACTACGAGCAGTACTTC. Translating it yields CASSWIGVNYEQYF. The chain combines TRBV5-1 with TRBJ2-7; no reliable D call. Deletions cut 3 bases from V and 3 bases from J, with 13 bases between. Germline V gene data show CDR1 as SGHRS and CDR2 as YFSETQ. The CDR3 covers 14 residues.